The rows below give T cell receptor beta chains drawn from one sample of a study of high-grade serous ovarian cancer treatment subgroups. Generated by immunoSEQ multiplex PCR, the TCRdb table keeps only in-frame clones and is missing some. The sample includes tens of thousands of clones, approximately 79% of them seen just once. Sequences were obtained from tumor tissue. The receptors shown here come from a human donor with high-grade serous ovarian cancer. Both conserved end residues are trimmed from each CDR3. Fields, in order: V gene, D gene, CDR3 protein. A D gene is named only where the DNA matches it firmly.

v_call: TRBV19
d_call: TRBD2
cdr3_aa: ASRYSGSYNEQF

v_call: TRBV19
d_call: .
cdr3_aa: ATLKWGSANEQF

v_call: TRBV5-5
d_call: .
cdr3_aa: ASSFEPSNSPLH

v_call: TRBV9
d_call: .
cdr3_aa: ASSVVGSRATDTQY

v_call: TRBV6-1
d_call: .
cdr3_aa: ASSEFRRYEQY

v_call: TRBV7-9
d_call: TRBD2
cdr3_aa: VLPAGGHTQY

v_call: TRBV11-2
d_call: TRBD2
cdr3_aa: ASSVTSGGINEQF

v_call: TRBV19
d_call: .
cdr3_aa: ASSIQEDSEQY

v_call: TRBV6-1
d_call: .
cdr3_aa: ASTQGITEAF

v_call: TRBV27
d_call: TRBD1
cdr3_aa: ASSLTGGGMNTEAF